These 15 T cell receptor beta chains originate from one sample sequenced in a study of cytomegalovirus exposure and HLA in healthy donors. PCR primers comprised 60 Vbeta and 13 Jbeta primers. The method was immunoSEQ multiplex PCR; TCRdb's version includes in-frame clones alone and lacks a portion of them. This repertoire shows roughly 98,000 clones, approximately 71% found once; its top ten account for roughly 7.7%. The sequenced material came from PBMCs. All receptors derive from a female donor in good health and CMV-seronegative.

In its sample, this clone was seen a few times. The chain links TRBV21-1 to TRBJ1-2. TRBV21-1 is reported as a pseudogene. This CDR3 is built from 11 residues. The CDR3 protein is CASSASRVYTF. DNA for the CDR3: TGTGCCAGCAGCGCCTCTAGAGTCTACACCTTC.

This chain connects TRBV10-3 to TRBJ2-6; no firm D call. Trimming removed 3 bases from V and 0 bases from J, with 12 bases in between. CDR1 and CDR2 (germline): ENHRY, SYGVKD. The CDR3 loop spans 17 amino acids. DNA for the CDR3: TGTGCCATCAGTGACGCAGGAATAAGCTCTGGGGCCAACGTCCTGACTTTC. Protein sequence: CAISDAGISSGANVLTF.

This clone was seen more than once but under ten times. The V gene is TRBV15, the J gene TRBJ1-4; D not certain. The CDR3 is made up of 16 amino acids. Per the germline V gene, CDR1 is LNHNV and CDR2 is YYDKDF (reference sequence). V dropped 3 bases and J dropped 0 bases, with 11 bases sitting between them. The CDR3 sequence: CATSRTAGATNEKLFF. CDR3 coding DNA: TGTGCCACCAGCAGGACGGCAGGTGCAACTAATGAAAAACTGTTTTTT.

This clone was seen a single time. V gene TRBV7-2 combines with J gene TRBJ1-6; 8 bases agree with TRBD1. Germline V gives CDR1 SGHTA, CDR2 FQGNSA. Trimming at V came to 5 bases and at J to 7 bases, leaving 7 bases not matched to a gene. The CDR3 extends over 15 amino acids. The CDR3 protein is CASSPRTGPNSPLHF. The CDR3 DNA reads TGTGCCAGCAGCCCCCGGACAGGGCCAAATTCACCCCTCCACTTT. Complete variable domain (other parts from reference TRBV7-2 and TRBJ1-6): GAGVSQSPSNKVTEKGKDVELRCDPISGHTALYWYRQSLGQGLEFLIYFQGNSAPDKSGLPSDRFSAERTGGSVSTLTIQRTQQEDSAVYLCASSPRTGPNSPLHFGNGTRLTVT.

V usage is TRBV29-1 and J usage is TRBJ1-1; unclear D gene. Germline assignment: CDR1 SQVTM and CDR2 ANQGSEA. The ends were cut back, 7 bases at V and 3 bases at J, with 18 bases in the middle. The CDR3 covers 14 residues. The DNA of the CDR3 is TGCAGCGGGGAGGGAGGTGGACCCGACACTGAAGCTTTCTTT. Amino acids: CSGEGGGPDTEAFF.

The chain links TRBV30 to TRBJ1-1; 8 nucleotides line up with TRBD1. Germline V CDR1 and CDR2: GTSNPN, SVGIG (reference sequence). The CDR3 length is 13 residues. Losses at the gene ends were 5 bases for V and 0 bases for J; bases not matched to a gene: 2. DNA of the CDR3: TGTGCCTGGTCGACAGGGGTGAACACTGAAGCTTTCTTT. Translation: CAWSTGVNTEAFF.

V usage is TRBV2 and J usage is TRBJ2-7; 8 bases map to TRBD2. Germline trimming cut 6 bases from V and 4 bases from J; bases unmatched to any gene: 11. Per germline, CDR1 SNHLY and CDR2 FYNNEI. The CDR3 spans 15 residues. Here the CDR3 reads CASSLPVSGSYEQYF. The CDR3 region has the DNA TGTGCCAGCAGCCTCCCTGTGAGCGGGAGTTACGAGCAGTACTTC.

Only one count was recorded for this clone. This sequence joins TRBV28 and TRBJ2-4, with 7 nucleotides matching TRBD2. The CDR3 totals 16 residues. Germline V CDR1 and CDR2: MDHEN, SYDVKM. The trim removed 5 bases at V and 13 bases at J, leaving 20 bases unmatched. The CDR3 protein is CASSGGDASTLRWQYF. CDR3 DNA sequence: TGTGCCAGCAGTGGGGGGGACGCGTCCACTTTGAGGTGGCAGTACTTC.

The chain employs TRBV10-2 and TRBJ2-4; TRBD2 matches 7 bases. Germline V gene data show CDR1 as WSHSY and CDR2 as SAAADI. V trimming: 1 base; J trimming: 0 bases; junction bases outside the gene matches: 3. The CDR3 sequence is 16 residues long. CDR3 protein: CASSEWGTIAKNIQYF. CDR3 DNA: TGCGCCAGCAGTGAGTGGGGGACTATAGCCAAAAACATTCAGTACTTC.

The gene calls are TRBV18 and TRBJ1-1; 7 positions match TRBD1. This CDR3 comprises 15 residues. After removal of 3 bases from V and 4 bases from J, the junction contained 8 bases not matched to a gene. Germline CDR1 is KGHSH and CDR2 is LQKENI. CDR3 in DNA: TGTGCCAGCTCACCGGCCAGGGGGTACGGCACTGAAGCTTTCTTT. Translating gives CASSPARGYGTEAFF.

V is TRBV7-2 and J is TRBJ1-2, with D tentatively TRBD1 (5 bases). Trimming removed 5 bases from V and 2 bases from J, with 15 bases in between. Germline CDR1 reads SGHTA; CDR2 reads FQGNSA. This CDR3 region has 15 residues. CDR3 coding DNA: TGTGCCAGCAGCACCTGGACGGAGGGGAACTATGGCTACACCTTC. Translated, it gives CASSTWTEGNYGYTF.

CDR3: CASSLGQGRTDTQYF. In DNA, the CDR3 is TGCGCCAGCAGCTTGGGACAGGGGCGCACAGATACGCAGTATTTT. This chain links TRBV5-1 with TRBJ2-3; 8 nucleotides line up with TRBD1. Germline-derived CDR1 and CDR2 are SGHRS and YFSETQ. The V and J ends lost 0 bases and 1 base, in that order; junction bases with no gene match: 1. CDR3 length equals 15 residues.

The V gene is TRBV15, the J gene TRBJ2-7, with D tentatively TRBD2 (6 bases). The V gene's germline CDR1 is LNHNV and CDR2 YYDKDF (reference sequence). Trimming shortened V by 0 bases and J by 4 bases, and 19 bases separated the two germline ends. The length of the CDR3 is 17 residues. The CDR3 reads CATSRDGGSQVLYEQYF. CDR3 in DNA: TGTGCCACCAGCAGAGATGGGGGGTCGCAGGTCCTTTACGAGCAGTACTTC.

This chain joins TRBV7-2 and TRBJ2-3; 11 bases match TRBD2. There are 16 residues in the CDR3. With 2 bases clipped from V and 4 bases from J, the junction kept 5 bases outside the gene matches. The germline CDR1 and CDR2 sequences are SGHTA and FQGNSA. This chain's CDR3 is CASSLRLAGGADTQYF. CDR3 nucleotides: TGTGCCAGCAGCTTACGGTTAGCGGGGGGGGCAGATACGCAGTATTTT.

In DNA form, the CDR3 reads TGCGCCAGCAGCCAAGATCCCCAGGGGGCCACTGAAGCTTTCTTT. This gives the protein CASSQDPQGATEAFF. The chain joins TRBV4-1 to TRBJ1-1; 8 bases fit TRBD1. The germline V gene has CDR1 MGHRA and CDR2 YSYEKL. Losses at the gene ends were 0 bases for V and 4 bases for J; bases not matched to a gene: 4. This CDR3 has 15 residues.